The clone carrying this T cell receptor (beta chain) was seen repeatedly, ten times or more. V was pared by 6 bases and J by 8 bases, with 10 bases between. This CDR3 has 11 residues. TCRdb processed the RT-PCR reads anew with MiXCR; each CDR3 protein has one entry. The sample has about 680,000 distinct CDR3 sequences; about 14% are singletons. The rearrangement links TRBV12-3 or TRBV12-4 to TRBJ1-2; D is uncertain. Material: memory CD4+ T cells from blood. This sequence was found in a female donor in good health, serving as a healthy control. The CDR3 here is CASSLAGGYTF. CDR3 coding DNA: TGTGCCAGCAGCCTCGCTGGGGGCTACACCTTC.